The rows below give T cell receptor beta chains drawn from one sample of a study of T cell repertoires in cytomegalovirus infection. Each CDR3 protein is one row after TCRdb ran MiXCR on the reads. The repertoire holds some 180,000 distinct CDR3 sequences, with 8% to 10% as singletons. The material sequenced was PBMCs. The receptor set was obtained from a human donor in good health (CMV status not recorded). Some clones in this sample may be carry-over from other donors' samples. Both conserved end residues are part of each CDR3.

TRBV4-3	TRBJ2-5	CASSQDGTDPGETQYF
TRBV9	TRBJ2-1	CASNARTSGNNEQFF
TRBV28	TRBJ1-5	CASSFTGGVQPQHF
TRBV12-3/TRBV12-4	TRBJ2-3	CASRQATTDTQYF
TRBV7-2	TRBJ2-5	CASSLRVSGNQETQYF
TRBV19	TRBJ2-7	CASSIGVSEQYF
TRBV12-3/TRBV12-4	TRBJ1-1	CASSLGLTGATEAFF
TRBV7-9	TRBJ2-7	CASSSGSNYEQYF
TRBV7-9	TRBJ1-2	CASITGRGYGYTF
TRBV6-1	TRBJ2-1	CASNARRTGRNHHNEQFF
TRBV29-1	TRBJ2-7	CSVEGIREGAYEQYF
TRBV7-2	TRBJ2-5	CASSLGTSLIQETQYF
TRBV7-2	TRBJ1-4	CASSLAPLRGSATNEKLFF
TRBV6-6	TRBJ1-4	CASSSQGPATNEKLFF
TRBV27	TRBJ2-3	CASSPRTAYRTDTQYF
TRBV7-2	TRBJ2-1	CASSPQWGAYNEQFF
TRBV7-2	TRBJ2-6	CASSKNPLPRGGGANVLTF
TRBV19	TRBJ1-5	CASKGLVKPQHF
TRBV7-2	TRBJ2-7	CASSLGPGGRYEQYF
TRBV7-8	TRBJ2-7	CASSDRDRAYEQYF